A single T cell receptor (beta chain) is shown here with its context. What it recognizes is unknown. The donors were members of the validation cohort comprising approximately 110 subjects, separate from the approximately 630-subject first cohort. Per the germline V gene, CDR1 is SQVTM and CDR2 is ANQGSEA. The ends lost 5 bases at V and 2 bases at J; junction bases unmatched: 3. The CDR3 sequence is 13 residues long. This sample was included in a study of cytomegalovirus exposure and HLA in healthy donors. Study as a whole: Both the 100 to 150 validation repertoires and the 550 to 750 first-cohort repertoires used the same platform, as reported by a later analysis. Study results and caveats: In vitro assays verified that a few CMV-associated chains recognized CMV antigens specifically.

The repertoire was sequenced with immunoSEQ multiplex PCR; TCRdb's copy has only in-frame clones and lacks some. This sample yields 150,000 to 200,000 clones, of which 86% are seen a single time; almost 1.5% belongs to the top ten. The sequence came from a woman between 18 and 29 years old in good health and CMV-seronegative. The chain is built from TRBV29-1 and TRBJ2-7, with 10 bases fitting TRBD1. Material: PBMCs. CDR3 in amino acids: CSVRDRGPYEQYF. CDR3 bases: TGCAGCGTTCGAGACAGGGGGCCCTACGAGCAGTACTTC.